This TCR beta chain was profiled in a study of blood T cell repertoires in COVID-19. Overall study: Acute-phase and convalescent COVID-19 samples originated in the United States, Italy and Spain. The cDNA or gDNA used as material had been derived from T cells, B-cell-depleted T cells, or PBMCs.

With 4 bases removed from V and 3 bases from J, the gap between germline ends came to 12 bases. There are 15 residues in the CDR3. The V gene's germline CDR1 is MNHEY and CDR2 SMNVEV (reference sequence). Methods used by the authors: How many nucleated cells were present was estimated from reference gene primer amplification. Clones were sequenced by immunoSEQ multiplex PCR, and TCRdb holds only the in-frame ones, with some missing. For V, J and clone size, that table is used; D and trimming come from the DNA. The sample records about 180,000 clones, 85% to 95% being singletons. The receptor comes from a man aged 50 to 59 with acute or convalescent COVID-19. This rearrangement joins TRBV27 to TRBJ2-2; D might be TRBD1 (5 bases). The specimen was peripheral blood. CDR3 nucleotide sequence: TGTGCCAGCAGTTGGCGCAGGGTTGACACCGGGGAGCTGTTTTTT. Its translation: CASSWRRVDTGELFF.